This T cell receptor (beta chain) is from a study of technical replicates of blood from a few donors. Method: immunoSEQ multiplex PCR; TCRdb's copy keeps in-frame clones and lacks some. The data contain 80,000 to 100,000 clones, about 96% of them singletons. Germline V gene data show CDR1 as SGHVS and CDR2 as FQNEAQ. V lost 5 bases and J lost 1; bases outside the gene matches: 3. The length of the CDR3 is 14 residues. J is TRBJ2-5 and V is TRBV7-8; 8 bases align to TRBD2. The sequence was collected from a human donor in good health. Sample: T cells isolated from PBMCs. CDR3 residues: CASSPTSGQETQYF. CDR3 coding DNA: TGTGCCAGCAGCCCAACTAGCGGCCAAGAGACCCAGTACTTC.